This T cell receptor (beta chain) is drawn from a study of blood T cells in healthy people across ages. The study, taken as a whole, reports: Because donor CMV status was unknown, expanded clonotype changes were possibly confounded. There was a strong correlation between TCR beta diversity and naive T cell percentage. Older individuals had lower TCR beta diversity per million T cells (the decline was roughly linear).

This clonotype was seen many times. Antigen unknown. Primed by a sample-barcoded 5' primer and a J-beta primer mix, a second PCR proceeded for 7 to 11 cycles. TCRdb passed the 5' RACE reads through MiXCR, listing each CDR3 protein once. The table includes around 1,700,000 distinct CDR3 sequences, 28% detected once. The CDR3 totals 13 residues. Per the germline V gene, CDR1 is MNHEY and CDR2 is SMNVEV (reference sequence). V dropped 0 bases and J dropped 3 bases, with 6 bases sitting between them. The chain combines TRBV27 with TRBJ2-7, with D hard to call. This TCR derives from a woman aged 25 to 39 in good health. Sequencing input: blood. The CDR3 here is CASSLSVDYEQYF. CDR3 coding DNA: TGTGCCAGCAGTTTATCGGTCGACTACGAGCAGTACTTC.